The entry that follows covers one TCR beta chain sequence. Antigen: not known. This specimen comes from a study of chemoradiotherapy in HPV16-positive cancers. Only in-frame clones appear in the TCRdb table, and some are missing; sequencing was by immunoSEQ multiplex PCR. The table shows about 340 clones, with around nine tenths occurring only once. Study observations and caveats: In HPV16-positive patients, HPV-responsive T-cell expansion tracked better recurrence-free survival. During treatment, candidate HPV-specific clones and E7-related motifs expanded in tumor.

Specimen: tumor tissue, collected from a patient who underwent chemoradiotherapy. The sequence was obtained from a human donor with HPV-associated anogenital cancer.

The chain's CDR3 is CASSQVLGTTWAEAFF. Here the CDR3 DNA reads TGTGCCAGCAGCCAAGTATTGGGGACAACTTGGGCTGAAGCTTTCTTT. The gene calls are TRBV4-2 and TRBJ1-1; D perhaps matches TRBD1 (6 bases). Per germline, CDR1 LGHNA and CDR2 YNFKEQ. This CDR3 spans 16 amino acids. V gave up 1 base and J gave up 6 bases, with 18 bases separating them.